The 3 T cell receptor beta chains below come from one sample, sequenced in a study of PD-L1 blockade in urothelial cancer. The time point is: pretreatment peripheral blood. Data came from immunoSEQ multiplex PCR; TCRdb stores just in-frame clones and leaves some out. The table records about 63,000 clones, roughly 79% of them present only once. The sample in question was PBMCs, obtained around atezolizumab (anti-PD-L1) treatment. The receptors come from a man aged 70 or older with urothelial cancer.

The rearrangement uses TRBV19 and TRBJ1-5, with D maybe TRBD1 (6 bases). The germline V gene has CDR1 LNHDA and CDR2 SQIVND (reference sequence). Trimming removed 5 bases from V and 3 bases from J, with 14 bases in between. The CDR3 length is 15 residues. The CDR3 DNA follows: TGTGCCAGTAGTGCTACAGGGAAGGTCAATCAGCCCCAGCATTTT. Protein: CASSATGKVNQPQHF.

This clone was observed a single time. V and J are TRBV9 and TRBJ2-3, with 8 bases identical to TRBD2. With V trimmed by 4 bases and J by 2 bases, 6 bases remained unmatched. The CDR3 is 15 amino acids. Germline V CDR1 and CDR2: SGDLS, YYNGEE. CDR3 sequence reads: CASSLSGLATDTQYF. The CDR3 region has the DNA TGTGCCAGCAGCCTTAGCGGACTAGCCACAGATACGCAGTATTTT.

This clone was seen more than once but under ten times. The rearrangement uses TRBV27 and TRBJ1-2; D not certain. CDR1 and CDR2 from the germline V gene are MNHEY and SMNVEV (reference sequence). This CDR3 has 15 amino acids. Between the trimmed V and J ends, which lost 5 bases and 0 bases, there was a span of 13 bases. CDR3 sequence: CASSPQGDSNYGYTF. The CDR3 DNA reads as TGTGCCAGCAGTCCACAAGGAGACTCTAACTATGGCTACACCTTC.